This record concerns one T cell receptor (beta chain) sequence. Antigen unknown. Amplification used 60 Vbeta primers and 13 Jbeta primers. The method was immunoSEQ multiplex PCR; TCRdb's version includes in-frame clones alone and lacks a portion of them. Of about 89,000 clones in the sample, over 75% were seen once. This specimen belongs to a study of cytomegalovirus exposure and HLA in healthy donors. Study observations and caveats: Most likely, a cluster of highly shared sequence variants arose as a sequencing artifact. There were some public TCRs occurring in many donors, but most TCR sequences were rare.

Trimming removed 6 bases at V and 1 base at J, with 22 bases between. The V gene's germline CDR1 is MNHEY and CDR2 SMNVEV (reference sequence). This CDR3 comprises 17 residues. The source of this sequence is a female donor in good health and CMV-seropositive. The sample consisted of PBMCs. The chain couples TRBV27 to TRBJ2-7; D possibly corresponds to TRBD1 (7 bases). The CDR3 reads CASRILRGDSRSYEQYF. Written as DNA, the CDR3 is TGTGCCAGCAGGATCCTCAGGGGGGATAGTCGGTCCTACGAGCAGTACTTC.